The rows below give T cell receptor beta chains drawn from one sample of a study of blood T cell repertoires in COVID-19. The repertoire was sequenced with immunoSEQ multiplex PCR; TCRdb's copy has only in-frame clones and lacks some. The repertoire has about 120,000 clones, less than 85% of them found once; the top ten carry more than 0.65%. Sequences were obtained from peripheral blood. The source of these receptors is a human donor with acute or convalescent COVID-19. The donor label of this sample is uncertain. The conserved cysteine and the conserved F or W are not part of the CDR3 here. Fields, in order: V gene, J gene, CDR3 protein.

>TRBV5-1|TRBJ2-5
ASSSGTRETQY
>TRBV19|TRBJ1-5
ASTLSPRRDNQPQH
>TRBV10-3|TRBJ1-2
AISERLADRYGYT
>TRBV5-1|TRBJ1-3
ASSYDSSSGNTIY
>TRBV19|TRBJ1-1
ASTRTVGTEAF
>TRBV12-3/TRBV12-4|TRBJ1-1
ASQGEENEAF
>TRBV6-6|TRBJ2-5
ASSYGQGAKETQY
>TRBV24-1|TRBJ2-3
ATSETGTGGMNTQY
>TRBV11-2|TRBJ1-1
ASSVWAQNTEAF
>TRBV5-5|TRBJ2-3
ASSQDITDTQY
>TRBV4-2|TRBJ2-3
ASSRPSGGNTDTQY
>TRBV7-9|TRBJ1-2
ASSLLQGYT
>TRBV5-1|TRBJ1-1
ASSFDGGNTEAF
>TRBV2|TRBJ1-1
ASIKGLRTEAF
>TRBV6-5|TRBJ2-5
ASSDSTTETQY
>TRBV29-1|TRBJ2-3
SVTGLAGADTQY
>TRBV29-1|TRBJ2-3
SVERQGASDTQY
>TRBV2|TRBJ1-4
ASTPVGRISASNEKLF
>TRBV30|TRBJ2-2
ASQDGMELF
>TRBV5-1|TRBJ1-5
ASSLQGSPNQPQH
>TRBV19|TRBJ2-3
ASSPQRRAGADTQY
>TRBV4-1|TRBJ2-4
ASSQGVWGGIQY
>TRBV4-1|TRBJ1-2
ASSPVTDTYYGYT
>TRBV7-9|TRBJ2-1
ASSLARTSGGGEQF
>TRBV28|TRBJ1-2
ASSPLGTATYGYT
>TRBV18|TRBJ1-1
ASLPRAGGNTEAF
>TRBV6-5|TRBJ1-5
ASSSGMNQPQH
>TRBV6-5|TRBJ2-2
ASSLRDRGTGELF
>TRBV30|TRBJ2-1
AWSVLGGSYNEQF
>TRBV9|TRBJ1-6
ASSVGSHSSYNSPLH
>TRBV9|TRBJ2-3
ASSVTGGSTDTQY
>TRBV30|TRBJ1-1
AWKGTLMNTEAF
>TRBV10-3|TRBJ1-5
AISAGQGYNQPQH
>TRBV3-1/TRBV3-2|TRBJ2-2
ASSQGHIANTGELF
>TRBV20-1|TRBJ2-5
SVGAETQY
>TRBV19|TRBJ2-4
ASSSLRDREKNIQY
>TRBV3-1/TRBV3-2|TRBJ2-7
ASSPALAGVGEQY
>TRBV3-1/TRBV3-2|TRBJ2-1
ASSAGLAGGRDEQF
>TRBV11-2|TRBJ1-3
ASSRRGGTGNTIY
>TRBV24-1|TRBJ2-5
ATSAPAGEAQY
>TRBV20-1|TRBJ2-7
SASDTSGAIIRSSYEQY
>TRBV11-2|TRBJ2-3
ASSPYRGTDTQY
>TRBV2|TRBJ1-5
ASSSRGFSNQPQH
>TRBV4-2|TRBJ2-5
ASSQDGQNQETQY
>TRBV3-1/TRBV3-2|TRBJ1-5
ASSLRGLSNQPQH
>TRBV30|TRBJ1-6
AWSLRGNSPLH
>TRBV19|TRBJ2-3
ASTPPGLARTDTQY
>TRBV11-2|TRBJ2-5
ASSFELAGGQETQY
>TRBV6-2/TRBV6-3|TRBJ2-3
ASSRGGLDTQY
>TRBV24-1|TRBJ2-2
ATSEPPRTGGKRELF
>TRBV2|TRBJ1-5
ASKGQPNSNQPQH
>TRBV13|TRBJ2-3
ASSLKAGAGTDTQY
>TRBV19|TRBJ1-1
ASRGKPGQNTEAF
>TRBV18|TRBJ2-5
ASSPIPGRIQETQY
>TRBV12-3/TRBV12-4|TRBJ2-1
ASSADRVEQF
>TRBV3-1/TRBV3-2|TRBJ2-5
ASSSGGAGTQY
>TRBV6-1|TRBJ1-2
ASSERLYGYT
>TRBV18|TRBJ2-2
ASSSLDTGELF
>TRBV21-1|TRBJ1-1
ASSTLQGSDTEAF
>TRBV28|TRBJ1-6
ASSTLGGQGARGSPLH